This TCR beta chain is from a study of cytomegalovirus exposure and HLA in healthy donors. Overall study: An earlier analysis identified 120 million or so unique TCR beta sequences in approximately 170 million T cells.

With regard to this clone: Its antigen is undetermined.

This CDR3 has 14 amino acids. V shed 1 base and J shed 10 bases, with 16 bases lying between them. The germline V gene has CDR1 MDHEN and CDR2 SYDVKM. Whole-study findings and limits: One cluster of highly shared sequence variants probably arose as a sequencing artifact.

Researchers ran the PCR with 60 Vbeta and 13 Jbeta primers. Authors' analysis steps: About 11 million of the roughly 80 million unique TCR beta chains counted in a later analysis were shared. Produced via immunoSEQ multiplex PCR; TCRdb's table is partial and in-frame only. The V and J calls and clone size were taken over from that table, and D and trimming were inferred from the DNA. The data show about 160,000 clones, with approximately 80% seen just once and approximately 1.9% held by the top ten. The rearrangement joins TRBV28 to TRBJ2-5; possibly TRBD2 for D (6 bases). This receptor was identified in a man younger than 35 in good health and CMV-seronegative. Sequenced input: PBMCs. CDR3 in amino acids: CASSLSMRWGDQYF. CDR3 DNA: TGTGCCAGCAGTTTATCGATGCGGTGGGGGGACCAGTACTTC.